This T cell receptor (beta chain) was found in a study of blood T cells in healthy people across ages. Next came a second PCR, run for about 6 to 12 cycles, which used a sample-barcoded 5' primer along with a J-beta primer mix. In TCRdb, the 5' RACE reads were re-called with MiXCR into one record per CDR3 protein. The sample holds approximately 600,000 distinct CDR3 sequences, 58% seen once. This clonotype has ten or more counts. The sample was blood. The clonotype comes from a man between 60 and 70 years old in good health.

The CDR3 here is CASSTGQQETQYF. The CDR3 region has the DNA TGTGCCAGCAGCACGGGACAGCAAGAGACCCAGTACTTC. The chain recombines TRBV28 with TRBJ2-5; 7 nucleotides agree with TRBD1. The V and J ends lost 6 bases and 2 bases, in that order; junction bases with no gene match: 3. The CDR3 length is 13 residues. CDR1 is MDHEN, CDR2 SYDVKM, per germline.